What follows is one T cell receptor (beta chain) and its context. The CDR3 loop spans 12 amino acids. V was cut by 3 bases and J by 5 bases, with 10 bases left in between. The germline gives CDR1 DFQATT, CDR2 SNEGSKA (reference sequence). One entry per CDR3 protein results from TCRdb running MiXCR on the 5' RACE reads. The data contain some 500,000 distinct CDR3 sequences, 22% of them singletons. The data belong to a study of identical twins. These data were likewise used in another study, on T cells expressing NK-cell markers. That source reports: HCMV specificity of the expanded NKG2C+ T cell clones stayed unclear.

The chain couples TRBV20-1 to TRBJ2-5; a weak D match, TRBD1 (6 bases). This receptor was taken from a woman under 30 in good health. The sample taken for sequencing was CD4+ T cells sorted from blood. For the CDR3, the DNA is TGCAGTGCTAGTCGAACAGGGGAGACCCAGTACTTC. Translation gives CSASRTGETQYF.